This is a list of T cell receptor beta chains from one sample in a study of blood T cell repertoires in COVID-19. TCRdb keeps only in-frame clones here, not all; method: immunoSEQ multiplex PCR. This table holds over 65,000 clones, roughly 90% found once. Sequenced: peripheral blood. The source is a woman aged 80 or over with acute or convalescent COVID-19. The CDR3 runs from the conserved cysteine through the conserved F or W. A D gene is named only where the DNA matches it firmly. The size field is filled for only some rows; it gives once, few, many or a size class.

j_gene: TRBJ1-3
v_gene: TRBV5-6
d_gene: -
abundance: -
CDR3aa: CASTWGLGFSGNTIYF
CDR3nt: TGTGCCAGCACCTGGGGCTTAGGCTTCTCTGGAAACACCATATATTTT

j_gene: TRBJ2-7
v_gene: TRBV18
d_gene: -
abundance: once
CDR3aa: CASSPERTDYEQYF
CDR3nt: TGTGCCAGCTCACCAGAGAGGACAGACTACGAGCAGTACTTC

j_gene: TRBJ1-2
v_gene: TRBV5-1
d_gene: TRBD1
abundance: -
CDR3aa: CASSLRGQGAGGYTF
CDR3nt: TGCGCCAGCAGCTTGAGGGGACAGGGGGCTGGTGGCTACACCTTC

j_gene: TRBJ1-6
v_gene: TRBV7-3
d_gene: -
abundance: -
CDR3aa: CASSLLQGSPLHF
CDR3nt: TGTGCCAGCAGCTTACTCCAGGGATCACCCCTCCACTTT

j_gene: TRBJ2-2
v_gene: TRBV7-9
d_gene: -
abundance: -
CDR3aa: CASSAPSRVGGELFF
CDR3nt: TGTGCCAGCAGCGCCCCGTCTAGAGTTGGCGGGGAGCTGTTTTTT

j_gene: TRBJ1-5
v_gene: TRBV3-1/TRBV3-2
d_gene: -
abundance: -
CDR3aa: CASSRTGNQPQHF
CDR3nt: TGTGCCAGCAGCCGGACAGGCAATCAGCCCCAGCATTTT

j_gene: TRBJ2-3
v_gene: TRBV7-2
d_gene: -
abundance: once
CDR3aa: CASSRRGGGAADTQYF
CDR3nt: TGTGCCAGCAGCCGCAGAGGTGGGGGGGCCGCAGATACGCAGTATTTT

j_gene: TRBJ2-1
v_gene: TRBV6-5
d_gene: -
abundance: -
CDR3aa: CAVPTASYNEQFF
CDR3nt: TGTGCCGTTCCGACAGCCTCCTACAATGAGCAGTTCTTC

j_gene: TRBJ2-1
v_gene: TRBV23-1
d_gene: TRBD2
abundance: -
CDR3aa: CASSPLLAGVYYNEQFF
CDR3nt: TGCGCCAGCAGTCCTCTTTTAGCGGGAGTGTACTACAATGAGCAGTTCTTC

j_gene: TRBJ2-3
v_gene: TRBV7-3
d_gene: TRBD2
abundance: -
CDR3aa: CASSLRGLGRTDTQYF
CDR3nt: TGTGCCAGCAGCCTAAGGGGACTAGGCCGCACAGATACGCAGTATTTT

j_gene: TRBJ2-5
v_gene: TRBV6-5
d_gene: -
abundance: -
CDR3aa: CASGGAYQETQYF
CDR3nt: TGTGCCAGCGGCGGGGCATACCAAGAGACCCAGTACTTC

j_gene: TRBJ2-3
v_gene: TRBV7-2
d_gene: -
abundance: -
CDR3aa: CASSLGARTDTQYF
CDR3nt: TGTGCCAGCAGCTTAGGCGCGAGGACAGATACGCAGTATTTT

j_gene: TRBJ2-3
v_gene: TRBV6-1
d_gene: TRBD1
abundance: -
CDR3aa: CASSDGRGQGTDTQYF
CDR3nt: TGTGCCAGCAGTGATGGAAGGGGACAGGGTACAGATACGCAGTATTTT

j_gene: TRBJ1-2
v_gene: TRBV20-1
d_gene: TRBD1
abundance: -
CDR3aa: CIAGDSYGYTF
CDR3nt: TGCATAGCAGGGGACAGCTATGGCTACACCTTC

j_gene: TRBJ1-4
v_gene: TRBV5-1
d_gene: -
abundance: once
CDR3aa: CASSLTYRGEEKLFF
CDR3nt: TGCGCCAGCAGCTTGACTTACCGGGGGGAGGAAAAACTGTTTTTT

j_gene: TRBJ2-7
v_gene: TRBV4-1
d_gene: TRBD2
abundance: -
CDR3aa: CASSQSPPRGGGTYEQYF
CDR3nt: TGCGCCAGCAGCCAATCCCCCCCTCGGGGCGGGGGGACCTACGAGCAGTACTTC

j_gene: TRBJ2-5
v_gene: TRBV5-1
d_gene: TRBD2
abundance: -
CDR3aa: CASSLGPGGRETQYF
CDR3nt: TGCGCCAGCAGCTTGGGGCCGGGAGGGAGAGAGACCCAGTACTTC

j_gene: TRBJ2-7
v_gene: TRBV29-1
d_gene: TRBD1
abundance: few
CDR3aa: CSVRQGGSYEQYF
CDR3nt: TGCAGCGTCAGACAGGGGGGGTCCTACGAGCAGTACTTC

j_gene: TRBJ2-7
v_gene: TRBV19
d_gene: TRBD1
abundance: -
CDR3aa: CASSRKPGTGDHEQYF
CDR3nt: TGTGCCAGTAGTAGAAAACCCGGGACAGGGGACCACGAGCAGTACTTC

j_gene: TRBJ2-1
v_gene: TRBV10-2
d_gene: -
abundance: -
CDR3aa: CASSESTSVPEQFF
CDR3nt: TGCGCCAGCAGTGAGTCAACTAGTGTTCCTGAGCAGTTCTTC

j_gene: TRBJ1-2
v_gene: TRBV2
d_gene: TRBD1
abundance: -
CDR3aa: CASSEREPGQGYGYTF
CDR3nt: TGTGCCAGCAGTGAGAGGGAGCCGGGACAGGGTTATGGCTACACCTTC

j_gene: TRBJ1-1
v_gene: TRBV28
d_gene: -
abundance: -
CDR3aa: CASSFSSRGVGNTEAFF
CDR3nt: TGTGCCAGCAGTTTTTCTTCCCGGGGAGTCGGGAACACTGAAGCTTTCTTT

j_gene: TRBJ2-5
v_gene: TRBV5-1
d_gene: -
abundance: -
CDR3aa: CASSLEGPGQETQYF
CDR3nt: TGCGCCAGCAGCTTGGAAGGTCCAGGTCAAGAGACCCAGTACTTC

j_gene: TRBJ2-2
v_gene: TRBV9
d_gene: -
abundance: -
CDR3aa: CASSSTASNTGELFF
CDR3nt: TGTGCCAGCAGCTCAACAGCCTCGAACACCGGGGAGCTGTTTTTT

j_gene: TRBJ2-4
v_gene: TRBV5-5
d_gene: TRBD1
abundance: -
CDR3aa: CASSLTGVAKNIQYF
CDR3nt: TGTGCCAGCAGCTTAACAGGGGTAGCCAAAAACATTCAGTACTTC

j_gene: TRBJ1-4
v_gene: TRBV10-3
d_gene: -
abundance: -
CDR3aa: CAIMGLGEKLFF
CDR3nt: TGTGCCATCATGGGACTGGGTGAAAAACTGTTTTTT

j_gene: TRBJ1-1
v_gene: TRBV15
d_gene: -
abundance: -
CDR3aa: CATSSDIETFF
CDR3nt: TGTGCCACCAGCAGTGACATCGAAACTTTCTTT

j_gene: TRBJ2-5
v_gene: TRBV11-2
d_gene: -
abundance: -
CDR3aa: CASSPGYQETQYF
CDR3nt: TGTGCCAGCAGCCCGGGATACCAAGAGACCCAGTACTTC

j_gene: TRBJ2-3
v_gene: TRBV3-1/TRBV3-2
d_gene: TRBD2
abundance: -
CDR3aa: CASSQEYLAGDTQYF
CDR3nt: TGTGCCAGCAGCCAAGAATACCTAGCGGGAGATACGCAGTATTTT

j_gene: TRBJ2-1
v_gene: TRBV13
d_gene: -
abundance: -
CDR3aa: CASSLLTDHNEQFF
CDR3nt: TGTGCCAGCAGCTTACTAACAGACCACAATGAGCAGTTCTTC

j_gene: TRBJ1-1
v_gene: TRBV16
d_gene: TRBD1
abundance: -
CDR3aa: CASSSQRQGLNTEAFF
CDR3nt: TGTGCCAGCAGCTCTCAACGACAGGGATTGAACACTGAAGCTTTCTTT

j_gene: TRBJ2-1
v_gene: TRBV10-1
d_gene: -
abundance: -
CDR3aa: CASSESGGGDEQFF
CDR3nt: TGCGCCAGCAGTGAGTCGGGGGGAGGCGATGAGCAGTTCTTC

j_gene: TRBJ1-3
v_gene: TRBV19
d_gene: TRBD1
abundance: -
CDR3aa: CASSRQGANTIYF
CDR3nt: TGTGCCAGTAGCCGACAGGGGGCCAACACCATATATTTT

j_gene: TRBJ1-4
v_gene: TRBV2
d_gene: -
abundance: -
CDR3aa: CASRQLPNEKLFF
CDR3nt: TGTGCCAGCCGACAGCTACCAAATGAAAAACTGTTTTTT